These T cell receptor beta chains were read from a single sample in a study of vaccination effects on CD4 cells after COVID-19. The data were produced by immunoSEQ multiplex PCR, yet TCRdb's version contains in-frame clones alone and is incomplete. The sample comprises tens of thousands of clones, 81% of which are singletons, and roughly 2.4% rests with the top ten. Which antigens these TCRs recognize remains unknown. Material: CD4+ T cells from PBMCs cultured with HCoV-229E spike peptides, obtained before COVID-19 vaccination. All receptors derive from a human donor who received a COVID-19 vaccine. The CDR3 runs from the conserved cysteine through the conserved F or W. Fields, in order: J gene, V gene, clone size, D gene, CDR3 DNA, CDR3 protein. The D gene is left open where the match is weak. Not all rows give a size; the values are once, few, many and, for expanded clones, a class.

TRBJ1-4 | TRBV9 | NA | NA | TGTGCCAGCACGAAGACCGTGGGAGGACTTAATGAAAAACTGTTTTTT | CASTKTVGGLNEKLFF
TRBJ1-4 | TRBV5-4 | NA | NA | TGTGCCAGCAGCAATGGAGGGGCTAATGAAAAACTGTTTTTT | CASSNGGANEKLFF
TRBJ2-1 | TRBV5-1 | NA | TRBD1 | TGCGCCAGCAGCCCACAGGGGGAGCCCTACAATGAGCAGTTCTTC | CASSPQGEPYNEQFF
TRBJ1-2 | TRBV2 | NA | NA | TGTGCCAGCAGGGTCAGGGAAGGCTATGGCTACACCTTC | CASRVREGYGYTF
TRBJ1-5 | TRBV4-1 | NA | NA | TGCGCCAGCAGCCAATCGGAGTTTAGAAGCAATCAGCCCCAGCATTTT | CASSQSEFRSNQPQHF
TRBJ2-4 | TRBV9 | few | TRBD2 | TGTGCCAGCAGCGTAGCGGCTAGCGGGGGGCTTGGGGCCAAAAACATTCAGTACTTC | CASSVAASGGLGAKNIQYF
TRBJ2-6 | TRBV30 | once | NA | TGTGCCTGGAGTAAGAAAAAACTCAGCCTGCCCCAGTCTCTGGGGGCCAACGTCCTGACTTTC | CAWSKKKLSLPQSLGANVLTF
TRBJ1-4 | TRBV27 | NA | NA | TGTGCCAGCAGCCGGACATTTCGGGGAGCAACTAATGAAAAACTGTTTTTT | CASSRTFRGATNEKLFF
TRBJ1-3 | TRBV7-2 | NA | NA | TGTGCCAGCACCCTCTATACCAGCCTGGCAGGCTCTGGAAACACCATATATTTT | CASTLYTSLAGSGNTIYF
TRBJ2-5 | TRBV7-2 | NA | TRBD2 | TGTGCCAGCAGCTCACTAGCGGGGGGAAAAGAGACCCAGTACTTC | CASSSLAGGKETQYF
TRBJ1-5 | TRBV7-2 | NA | NA | TGTGCCAGCAGCTCCGCCAGTCCCCGGCGGAGCAATCAGCCCCAGCATTTT | CASSSASPRRSNQPQHF
TRBJ1-1 | TRBV5-1 | once | TRBD1 | TGCGCCAGCAGCGTAGGGACAGCGAACACTGAAGCTTTCTTT | CASSVGTANTEAFF
TRBJ1-1 | TRBV6-1 | NA | NA | TGTGCCAGCAGTGACCGACCTCGGGGAGGGGAGGCTTTCTTT | CASSDRPRGGEAFF
TRBJ2-2 | TRBV30 | NA | NA | TGTGCCTGGAGTGTAACCACCGGGGAGCTGTTTTTT | CAWSVTTGELFF
TRBJ2-2 | TRBV6-4 | NA | TRBD2 | TGTGCCAGCAGCTCTAGCGGGGGGATTGGCACCGGGGAGCTGTTTTTT | CASSSSGGIGTGELFF
TRBJ2-2 | TRBV19 | NA | TRBD2 | TGTGCCAGTAGTATACCGCGGGGGGCCACCGGGGAGCTGTTTTTT | CASSIPRGATGELFF